The subject of this entry is one T cell receptor beta chain. Its cognate antigen is unknown. The data stem from a study of CXCR3-negative and CXCR3-positive naive CD8 T cells. Study-wide results and caveats: When CXCR3-positive naive cells were set against CXCR3-negative naive cells, the former had more hydrophobic TRB CDR3s. TRB CDR3 properties indicated TCR strength, while surface CD5 was similar across naive subsets.

5' RACE that incorporated UMI labels was used to prepare the TRB cDNA libraries. TCRdb re-called the 5' RACE reads and shows each CDR3 protein once, DNA omitted. This repertoire includes around 45,000 distinct CDR3 sequences. The source material was naive CXCR3- CD8+ T cells from blood. Sample subset: CD45RO-CCR7+CD27+CD95- naive CD8+ T cells lacking CXCR3 (TNR3-). This sequence was found in a human donor in good health. Some clones in this sample may be carry-over from other donors' samples.

The CDR3 reads CASSLGRLNTEAFF. V gene TRBV7-9 combines with J gene TRBJ1-1. Germline lookup yields CDR1 SEHNR and CDR2 FQNEAQ (reference sequence). The CDR3 contains 14 residues. The variable domain in full, with the rest retrieved from reference TRBV7-9 and TRBJ1-1, is DTGVSQNPRHKITKRGQNVTFRCDPISEHNRLYWYRQTLGQGPEFLTYFQNEAQLEKSRLLSDRFSAERPKGSFSTLEIQRTEQGDSAMYLCASSLGRLNTEAFFGQGTRLTVV.